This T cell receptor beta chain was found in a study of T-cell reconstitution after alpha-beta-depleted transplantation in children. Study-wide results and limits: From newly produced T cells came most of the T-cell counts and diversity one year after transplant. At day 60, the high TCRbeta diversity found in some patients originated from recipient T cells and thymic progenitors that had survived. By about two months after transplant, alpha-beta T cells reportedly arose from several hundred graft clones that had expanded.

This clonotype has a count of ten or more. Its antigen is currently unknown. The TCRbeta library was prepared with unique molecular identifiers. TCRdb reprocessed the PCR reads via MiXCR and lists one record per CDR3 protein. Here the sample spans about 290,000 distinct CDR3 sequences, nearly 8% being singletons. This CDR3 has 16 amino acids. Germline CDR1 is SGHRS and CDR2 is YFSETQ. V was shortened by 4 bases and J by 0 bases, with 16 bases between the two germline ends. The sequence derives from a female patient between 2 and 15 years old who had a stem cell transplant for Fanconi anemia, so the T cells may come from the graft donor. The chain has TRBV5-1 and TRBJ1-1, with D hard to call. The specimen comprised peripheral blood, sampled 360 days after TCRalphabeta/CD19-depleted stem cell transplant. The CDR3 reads CASSPPSDPLNTEAFF. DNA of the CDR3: TGCGCCAGCAGCCCACCCTCCGACCCTCTGAACACTGAAGCTTTCTTT. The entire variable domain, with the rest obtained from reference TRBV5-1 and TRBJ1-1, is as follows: KAGVTQTPRYLIKTRGQQVTLSCSPISGHRSVSWYQQTPGQGLQFLFEYFSETQRNKGNFPGRFSGRQFSNSRSEMNVSTLELGDSALYLCASSPPSDPLNTEAFFGQGTRLTVV.